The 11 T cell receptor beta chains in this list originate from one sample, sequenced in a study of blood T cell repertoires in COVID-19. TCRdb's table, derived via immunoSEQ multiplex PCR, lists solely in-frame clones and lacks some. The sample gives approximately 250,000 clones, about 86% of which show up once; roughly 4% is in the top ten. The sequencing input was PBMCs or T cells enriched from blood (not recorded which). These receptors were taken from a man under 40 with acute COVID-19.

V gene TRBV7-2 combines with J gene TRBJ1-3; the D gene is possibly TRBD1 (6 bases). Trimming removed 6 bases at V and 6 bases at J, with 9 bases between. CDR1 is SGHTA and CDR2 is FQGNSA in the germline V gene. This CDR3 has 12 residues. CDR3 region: CASRQGTNTIYF. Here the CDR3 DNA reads TGTGCCAGCAGACAGGGTACAAACACCATATATTTT.

The chain's CDR3 is CASSYRQGNGYTF. The CDR3 DNA reads as TGTGCCAGCAGTTACCGCCAGGGGAATGGCTACACCTTC. The chain combines TRBV6-5 with TRBJ1-2; TRBD1 is a possible D gene (6 bases). CDR1 MNHEY and CDR2 SVGAGI come from the germline V gene. V was trimmed by 2 bases and J by 6 bases, leaving 10 bases between them. The CDR3 is 13 residues long.

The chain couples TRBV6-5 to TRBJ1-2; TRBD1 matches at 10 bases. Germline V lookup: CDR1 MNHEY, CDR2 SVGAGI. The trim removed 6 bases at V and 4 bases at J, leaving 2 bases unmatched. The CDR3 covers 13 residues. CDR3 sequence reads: CASRGQGSYGYTF. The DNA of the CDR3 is TGTGCCAGCAGGGGACAGGGGTCCTATGGCTACACCTTC.

Here the CDR3 DNA reads TGCAGCGTTAGGGGCGCAGGGAGAGGGGGCGGGACTGAAGCTTTCTTT. Translation: CSVRGAGRGGGTEAFF. The rearrangement uses TRBV29-1 and TRBJ1-1, with TRBD1 matching 7 bases. This CDR3 contains 16 residues. Germline V gives CDR1 SQVTM, CDR2 ANQGSEA. V lost 5 bases, J lost 5 bases, and 17 bases stayed unmatched.

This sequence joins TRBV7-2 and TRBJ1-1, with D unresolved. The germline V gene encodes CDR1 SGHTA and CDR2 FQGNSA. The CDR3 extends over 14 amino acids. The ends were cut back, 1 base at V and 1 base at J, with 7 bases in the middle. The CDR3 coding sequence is TGTGCCAGCAGCTTAGACGGTACGAACACTGAAGCTTTCTTT. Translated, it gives CASSLDGTNTEAFF.

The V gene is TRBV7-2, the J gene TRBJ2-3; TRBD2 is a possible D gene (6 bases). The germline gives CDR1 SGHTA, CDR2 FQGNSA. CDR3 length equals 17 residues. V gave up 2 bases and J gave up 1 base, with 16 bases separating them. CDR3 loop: CASSLTLSGGGTDTQYF. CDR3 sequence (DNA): TGTGCCAGCAGCTTAACCTTGAGCGGAGGGGGCACAGATACGCAGTATTTT.

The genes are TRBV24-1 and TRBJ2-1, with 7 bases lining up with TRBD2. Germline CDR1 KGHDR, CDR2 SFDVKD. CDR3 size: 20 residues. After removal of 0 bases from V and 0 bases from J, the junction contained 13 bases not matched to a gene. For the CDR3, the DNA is TGTGCCACCAGTGATTTGCGTCCAGGAGGGGAGGGACGCTCCTACAATGAGCAGTTCTTC. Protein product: CATSDLRPGGEGRSYNEQFF.

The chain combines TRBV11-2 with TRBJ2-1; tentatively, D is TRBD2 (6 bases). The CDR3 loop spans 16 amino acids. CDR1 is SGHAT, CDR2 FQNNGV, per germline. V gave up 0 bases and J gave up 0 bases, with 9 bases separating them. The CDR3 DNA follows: TGTGCCAGCAGCTTAGAAGGGACTCCCTCCTACAATGAGCAGTTCTTC. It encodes CASSLEGTPSYNEQFF.

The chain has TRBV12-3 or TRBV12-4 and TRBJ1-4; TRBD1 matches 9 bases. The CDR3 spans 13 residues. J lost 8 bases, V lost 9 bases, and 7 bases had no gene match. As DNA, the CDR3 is TGTGCCAGTAACGACAGGGGGAAGGAAAAACTGTTTTTT. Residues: CASNDRGKEKLFF.

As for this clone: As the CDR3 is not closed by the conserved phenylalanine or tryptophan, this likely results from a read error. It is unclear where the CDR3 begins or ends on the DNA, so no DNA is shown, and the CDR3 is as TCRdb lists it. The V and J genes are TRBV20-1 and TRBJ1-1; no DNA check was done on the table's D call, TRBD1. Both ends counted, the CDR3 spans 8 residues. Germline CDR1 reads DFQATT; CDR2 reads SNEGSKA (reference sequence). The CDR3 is CSASDSLI.

This chain's CDR3 is CASSSWGESSGNTIYF. Written as DNA, the CDR3 is TGTGCCAGCAGCTCCTGGGGGGAGAGCTCTGGAAACACCATATATTTT. The genes are TRBV7-8 and TRBJ1-3; D is perhaps TRBD1 (5 bases). The CDR3 has 16 residues. Germline V gives CDR1 SGHVS, CDR2 FQNEAQ. Trimming shortened V by 4 bases and J by 0 bases, and 13 bases separated the two germline ends.